This is a list of T cell receptor beta chains from one sample in a study of CD8 T cells in ankylosing spondylitis. TCRdb called the 5' RACE reads again in MiXCR, with one record for every CDR3 protein. Found here are some 240,000 distinct CDR3 sequences, approximately 7.4% of them singletons; the top ten hold 12% to 15%. The material sequenced was blood, either unsorted or a sorted T cell fraction (not recorded which). The receptors derive from a male donor with ankylosing spondylitis. Each CDR3 is given with its conserved first and last residue. Each record gives: V gene, clone size, D gene, J gene, CDR3 DNA, CDR3 protein. D genes are given only for firm matches. The size field is filled for only some rows; it gives once, few, many or a size class.

v_call: TRBV6-6; clone_size: few; d_call: TRBD1; j_call: TRBJ1-2; cdr3_nt: TGTGCCAGCAGTACGCTTACAGGGGCTGGCTACACCTTC; cdr3_aa: CASSTLTGAGYTF
v_call: TRBV2; clone_size: NA; d_call: NA; j_call: TRBJ1-1; cdr3_nt: TGTGCCATCGGGTGGGACACTGAAGCTTTCTTT; cdr3_aa: CAIGWDTEAFF
v_call: TRBV11-2; clone_size: many; d_call: TRBD2; j_call: TRBJ2-1; cdr3_nt: TGTGCCAGCACCCTAGCGGGGGGTGCCTACAATGAGCAGTTCTTC; cdr3_aa: CASTLAGGAYNEQFF
v_call: TRBV3-1; clone_size: NA; d_call: NA; j_call: TRBJ2-1; cdr3_nt: TGTGCCAGCAGCACCCGGGGTCCCGGCGGGAAGAGCGCTGAGCAGTTCTTC; cdr3_aa: CASSTRGPGGKSAEQFF
v_call: TRBV9; clone_size: many; d_call: NA; j_call: TRBJ2-7; cdr3_nt: TGTGCCAGCAGCGTAGGGACAGCCCTCTCCTACGAGCAGTACTTC; cdr3_aa: CASSVGTALSYEQYF
v_call: TRBV9; clone_size: few; d_call: NA; j_call: TRBJ2-7; cdr3_nt: TGTGCCAGCAGCGCCGGTTCGGGGGCCTACGAGCAGTACTTC; cdr3_aa: CASSAGSGAYEQYF
v_call: TRBV7-2; clone_size: few; d_call: TRBD2; j_call: TRBJ2-1; cdr3_nt: TGTGCCAGCAGCTTAGTGACTAGCGGGAGGGCCAATGAGCAGTTCTTC; cdr3_aa: CASSLVTSGRANEQFF
v_call: TRBV10-2; clone_size: many; d_call: TRBD1; j_call: TRBJ2-1; cdr3_nt: TGCGCCAGCAGAACGACAGGGAACACCTACAATGAGCAGTTCTTC; cdr3_aa: CASRTTGNTYNEQFF
v_call: TRBV3-1; clone_size: NA; d_call: TRBD2; j_call: TRBJ2-3; cdr3_nt: TGTGCCAGCAGCCCCGGACTAGCGGGGGGGCTTGATACGCAGTATTTT; cdr3_aa: CASSPGLAGGLDTQYF
v_call: TRBV12-3/TRBV12-4; clone_size: many; d_call: NA; j_call: TRBJ2-2; cdr3_nt: TGTGCCAGCAGCCTCGTAGGGTACGGGGAGCTGTTTTTT; cdr3_aa: CASSLVGYGELFF